The subject of this entry is one T cell receptor beta chain. Original processing notes: The assay estimated nucleated cells by amplifying reference gene primers. Data came from immunoSEQ multiplex PCR; TCRdb stores just in-frame clones and leaves some out. From that table come the V and J calls and clone size; the DNA was used to work out D and trimming. The sample has about 99,000 clones; around 88% are singletons. Trimming removed 3 bases from V and 4 bases from J, with 17 bases in between. Looked up from germline, CDR1 is SGHNT and CDR2 is YYREEE (reference sequence). This CDR3 spans 17 amino acids. This sample was taken from a study of blood T cell repertoires in COVID-19. Turning to the study itself: Both acute and convalescent COVID-19 samples were obtained from the United States, Italy and Spain.

The sequencing sample was made of peripheral blood. The receptor was isolated from a man between 50 and 59 years old with COVID-19, enrolled during active disease. V is TRBV5-4 and J is TRBJ2-6; no definite D call. The CDR3: CASSSPMGTAGANVLTF. The CDR3 DNA reads as TGTGCCAGCAGCTCGCCAATGGGTACAGCCGGGGCCAACGTCCTGACTTTC. Together with reference TRBV5-4 and TRBJ2-6, the CDR3 gives the full variable domain: ETGVTQSPTHLIKTRGQQVTLRCSSQSGHNTVSWYQQALGQGPQFIFQYYREEENGRGNFPPRFSGLQFPNYSSELNVNALELDDSALYLCASSSPMGTAGANVLTFGAGSRLTVL.